This T cell receptor beta chain was sequenced during a study of cytomegalovirus exposure and HLA in healthy donors. General study results and limits: Cytomegalovirus status was reportedly diagnosed by the classifier with high sensitivity and specificity. Through in vitro validation, a few CMV-associated chains were shown to be specific for CMV antigens.

A multiplex PCR was run with 60 Vbeta primers and 13 Jbeta primers. TCRdb's copy holds only in-frame clones and misses some; the assay was immunoSEQ multiplex PCR. The sample includes 150,000 to 200,000 clones, roughly four fifths of them seen just once. CDR1 and CDR2 (germline): SGHDT, YYEEEE. V lost 6 bases and J lost 4; bases outside the gene matches: 20. CDR3 size: 18 residues. Comment on this clone: What it binds is not known.

Sequenced material: PBMCs. J is TRBJ1-2 and V is TRBV5-6; 8 nucleotides line up with TRBD1. The sequence was collected from a woman aged 25 to 45 in good health and CMV-seronegative. CDR3 in DNA: TGTGCCAGCACCCGAAAATCGACAGGGGTGTATCCTTTCTATGGCTACACCTTC. Encoded protein: CASTRKSTGVYPFYGYTF.